The 2 T cell receptor beta chains presented below share a single source sample, sequenced in a study of molecular identifiers for immune sequencing clone quantification. Using its own MiXCR run on the PCR reads, TCRdb lists one record per CDR3 protein. The table includes a few hundred thousand distinct CDR3 sequences, about a fifth detected once. What was sequenced was naive CD8+ T cells from blood, with Jurkat cell RNA spiked in. The subset: FACS-sorted CD8+CD4-CCR7+CD45RA+ naive T cells. The receptors derive from a human donor in good health. Some libraries in this study had Jurkat cell RNA spiked in.

This clonotype showed up just a few times. The gene calls are TRBV28 and TRBJ1-5; D remains unclear. Trimming removed 1 base from V and 5 bases from J, with 12 bases in between. CDR3 length equals 15 residues. The germline CDR1 and CDR2 sequences are MDHEN and SYDVKM. This CDR3 reads CASSLLSTDDQPQHF. The CDR3 region has the DNA TGTGCCAGCAGTTTATTGAGTACGGACGATCAGCCCCAGCATTTT.

This clonotype was observed at least ten times. CDR3 amino acids: CASSPEETYEQYF. Written as DNA, the CDR3 is TGTGCCAGCAGCCCGGAGGAAACCTACGAGCAGTACTTC. The rearrangement links TRBV3-1 to TRBJ2-7, with D possibly TRBD2 on 5 matching bases. V lost 4 bases and J lost 2, with 9 bases in between. Germline-derived CDR1 and CDR2 are LGHDT and YNNKEL (reference sequence). The CDR3 extends over 13 amino acids.